This T cell receptor (beta chain) originates from a study of blood T cell repertoires in COVID-19. Looking at the study overall: The study drew acute and convalescent COVID-19 samples from the United States, Italy and Spain. From T cells, B-cell-depleted T cells, or PBMCs came the material, which was cDNA or gDNA.

This clone was picked up a small number of times. With V trimmed by 0 bases and J by 8 bases, 6 bases remained unmatched. The CDR3 sequence is 16 residues long. Germline CDR1 is LGHNA and CDR2 is YNFKEQ. Per the authors' pipeline: It was from reference gene primer amplification that nucleated cell counts were estimated. The table came from immunoSEQ multiplex PCR; TCRdb's copy has only in-frame clones and leaves some out. V, J and clone size were drawn from that table, and D and trimming were deduced from the DNA. This table has fewer than 75,000 clones, more than 75% appearing once. The chain recombines TRBV4-2 with TRBJ1-6; 8 positions match TRBD1. The sequenced sample was peripheral blood. This clonotype was sampled from a man aged 50 or older with active COVID-19. The CDR3 DNA sequence: TGTGCCAGCAGCCAAGACAGGGGGCGAGTCGATTCACCCCTCCACTTT. This gives the protein CASSQDRGRVDSPLHF.